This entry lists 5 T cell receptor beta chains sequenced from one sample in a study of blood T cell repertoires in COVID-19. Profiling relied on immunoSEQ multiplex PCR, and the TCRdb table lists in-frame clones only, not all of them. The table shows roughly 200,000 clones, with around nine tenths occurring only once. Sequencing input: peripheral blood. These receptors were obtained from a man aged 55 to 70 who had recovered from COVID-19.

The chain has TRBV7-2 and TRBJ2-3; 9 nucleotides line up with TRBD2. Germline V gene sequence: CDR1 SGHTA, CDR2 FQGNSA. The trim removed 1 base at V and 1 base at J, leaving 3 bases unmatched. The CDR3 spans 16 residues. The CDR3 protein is CASSLGGGGGTDTQYF. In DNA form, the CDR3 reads TGTGCCAGCAGCTTAGGAGGCGGGGGGGGCACAGATACGCAGTATTTT.

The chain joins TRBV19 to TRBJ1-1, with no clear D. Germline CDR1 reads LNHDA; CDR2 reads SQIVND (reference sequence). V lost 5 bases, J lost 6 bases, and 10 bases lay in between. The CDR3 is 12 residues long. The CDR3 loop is CASSLLDSEAFF. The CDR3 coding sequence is TGTGCCAGTAGTCTCTTAGACTCTGAAGCTTTCTTT.

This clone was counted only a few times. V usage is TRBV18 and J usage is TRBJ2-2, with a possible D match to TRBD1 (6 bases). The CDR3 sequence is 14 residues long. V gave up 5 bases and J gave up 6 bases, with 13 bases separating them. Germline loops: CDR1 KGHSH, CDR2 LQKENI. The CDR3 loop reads CASSNYRDAGELFF. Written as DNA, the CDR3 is TGTGCCAGCTCAAACTACAGGGATGCCGGGGAGCTGTTTTTT. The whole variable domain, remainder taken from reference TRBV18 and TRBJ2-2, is NAGVMQNPRHLVRRRGQEARLRCSPMKGHSHVYWYRQLPEEGLKFMVYLQKENIIDESGMPKERFSAEFPKEGPSILRIQQVVRGDSAAYFCASSNYRDAGELFFGEGSRLTVL.

CDR3 sequence (DNA): TGTGCCAGCAGTTTCGGACACTCGAACACTGAAGCTTTCTTT. This codes for CASSFGHSNTEAFF. This chain connects TRBV28 to TRBJ1-1; tentative D call: TRBD1 (5 bases). The germline gives CDR1 MDHEN, CDR2 SYDVKM. CDR3 length: 14 residues. Trimming stripped 3 bases from V and 1 base from J, with 9 bases between. The entire variable domain, with the rest obtained from reference TRBV28 and TRBJ1-1, is as follows: DVKVTQSSRYLVKRTGEKVFLECVQDMDHENMFWYRQDPGLGLRLIYFSYDVKMKEKGDIPEGYSVSREKKERFSLILESASTNQTSMYLCASSFGHSNTEAFFGQGTRLTVV.

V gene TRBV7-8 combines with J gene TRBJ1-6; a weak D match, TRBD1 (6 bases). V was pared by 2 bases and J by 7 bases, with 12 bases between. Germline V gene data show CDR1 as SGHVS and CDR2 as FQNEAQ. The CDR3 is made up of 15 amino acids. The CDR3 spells CASSLRVQGNSPLHF. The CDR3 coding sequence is TGTGCCAGCAGCTTACGGGTACAGGGAAATTCACCCCTCCACTTT.